This record concerns one T cell receptor beta chain sequence. Its antigen remains unknown. This sample is part of a study of T cell repertoires in cytomegalovirus infection. TCRdb reanalysed the reads using MiXCR and keeps one entry per CDR3 protein. The sample has some 940,000 distinct CDR3 sequences, approximately 32% seen once. This CDR3 has 14 amino acids. From germline, CDR1 is MNHEY and CDR2 SVGEGT. V was cut by 1 base and J by 7 bases, with 13 bases left in between. The chain uses TRBV6-2 or TRBV6-3 and TRBJ1-1, with D unresolved. The sequenced sample was cultured CD8+ T cells from PBMCs, obtained from culture after CMV antigen stimulation. The source of this sequence is a human donor in good health (CMV status not recorded). Some clones in this sample may be carry-over from other donors' samples. This chain's CDR3 is CASSYYAGRDEAFF. The CDR3 DNA reads as TGTGCCAGCAGTTACTACGCCGGTAGAGATGAAGCTTTCTTT.